The rows below give T cell receptor beta chains drawn from one sample of a study of sequential checkpoint blockade in melanoma. The protocol was immunoSEQ multiplex PCR, while the TCRdb copy is restricted to in-frame clones and leaves out a portion. The data show about 30,000 clones, around nine tenths seen once. Sequenced material: CD8+ T cells sorted from blood (inferred from file names), taken from a patient given nivolumab and ipilimumab in sequence. The receptor source for this set is a human donor with melanoma. Each CDR3 is given with its conserved first and last residue. D genes are given only for firm matches. For some rows the clone size is stated as once, few or many, or as a class when expanded; others skip it.

D gene,clone size,V gene,J gene,CDR3 length,CDR3 DNA,CDR3 protein
NA,NA,TRBV27,TRBJ2-1,13,TGTGCCAGCAGTGACGGGACCTACAATGAGCAGTTCTTC,CASSDGTYNEQFF
TRBD1,NA,TRBV7-7,TRBJ2-2,16,TGTGCTAGCAGCCAGGCGAAGACAGGGCTGTCCGGGGAGCTGTTTTTT,CASSQAKTGLSGELFF
NA,NA,TRBV28,TRBJ1-2,15,TGTGCCAGCCGACACTGGACAAGTCCTAACTATGGCTACACCTTC,CASRHWTSPNYGYTF
TRBD1,NA,TRBV15,TRBJ1-1,17,TGTGCCACCAGCAGAGATTCGTGGGGACAGGGGACCACTGAAGCTTTCTTT,CATSRDSWGQGTTEAFF
NA,NA,TRBV27,TRBJ2-7,13,TGTGCCAGCAGTTTAGGGGCCTCCTACGAGCAGTACTTC,CASSLGASYEQYF
NA,once,TRBV27,TRBJ2-5,14,TGTGCCAGCAGTGGTTATCAGGGGCTTGAGACCCAGTACTTC,CASSGYQGLETQYF
NA,NA,TRBV6-5,TRBJ2-6,16,TGTGCCAGCAGTTACCAAGCAGGGTCTGGGGCCAACGTCCTGACTTTC,CASSYQAGSGANVLTF
NA,NA,TRBV7-3,TRBJ1-1,16,TGTGCCAGCAGCTTAACCCGCGGGAGTGCGAACACTGAAGCTTTCTTT,CASSLTRGSANTEAFF
NA,NA,TRBV16,TRBJ1-6,15,TGTGCCAGCAGCCCCCTTGGGCCTGAAAAATCCCCCCTCCACTTT,CASSPLGPEKSPLHF
TRBD1,NA,TRBV28,TRBJ2-7,15,TGTGCCAGCAGTCCAAGGACAGGGATAATCTACGAGCAGTACTTC,CASSPRTGIIYEQYF
NA,NA,TRBV5-5,TRBJ2-4,14,TGTGCCAGCAGCCCTCCGGGGTCTGTGGACATTCAGTACTTC,CASSPPGSVDIQYF
NA,NA,TRBV5-4,TRBJ1-1,15,TGTGCCAGCAGCTCGCCGGGACAATGGAACACTGAAGCTTTCTTT,CASSSPGQWNTEAFF
TRBD2,NA,TRBV28,TRBJ2-7,14,TGTGCCAGCAGTTTCGAGTGGAGGGAGGGCGAGCAGTACTTC,CASSFEWREGEQYF
NA,few,TRBV7-9,TRBJ1-5,17,TGTGCCAGCAGCCTCACCCTCGGGGGGCCCGAAAATCAGCCCCAGCATTTT,CASSLTLGGPENQPQHF
NA,NA,TRBV13,TRBJ2-1,12,TGTGCCAGCAGCTCCCTGAGGAATGAGCAGTTCTTC,CASSSLRNEQFF
NA,NA,TRBV29-1,TRBJ1-1,13,TGCAGCGTTGGGAACGGAGGGGACACTGAAGCTTTCTTT,CSVGNGGDTEAFF
NA,once,TRBV5-1,TRBJ2-3,13,TGCGCCAGCAGGCCGCCGGGGGCAGATACGCAGTATTTT,CASRPPGADTQYF
NA,NA,TRBV6-5,TRBJ2-5,14,TGTGCCAGCAGTTACATTGGACTACAAGAGACTCAGTACTTC,CASSYIGLQETQYF
TRBD1,NA,TRBV5-1,TRBJ2-2,16,TGCGCCAGCAGCTGGCAGGGGGCGCGGCCTACCCGGGGAGCTGTTTTT,CASSWQGARPTRGAVF
TRBD2,NA,TRBV4-1,TRBJ2-7,16,TGCGCCAGCAGCCAAGTTGTCTCTAGCGGGAGTTACGAGCAGTACTTC,CASSQVVSSGSYEQYF
NA,once,TRBV15,TRBJ1-5,15,TGTGCCACCAGCAGAGATCGGGGGGCGTATCAGCCCCAGCATTTT,CATSRDRGAYQPQHF
NA,NA,TRBV5-1,TRBJ2-5,12,TGCGCCAGCAGCTTGGATCTTGAGACCCAGTACTTC,CASSLDLETQYF
NA,NA,TRBV7-3,TRBJ2-3,13,TGTGCCAGCAGCTTATTAGGGGGAGATACGCAGTATTTT,CASSLLGGDTQYF
NA,NA,TRBV28,TRBJ2-1,15,TGTGCCAGCAGTTTATCCCCTAGCTCCTACAATGAGCAGTTCTTC,CASSLSPSSYNEQFF
NA,once,TRBV18,TRBJ2-7,16,TGTGCCAGCTCACCACTTGCAGGTCCAAGTACCTACGAGCAGTACTTC,CASSPLAGPSTYEQYF
TRBD1,NA,TRBV10-3,TRBJ2-2,18,TGTGCCATCAGTGAGTCTGGGACAGGGGGATTGATCACCGGGGAGCTGTTTTTT,CAISESGTGGLITGELFF
TRBD1,NA,TRBV15,TRBJ1-6,16,TGTGCCACCAGCGGGGAGACAGGGGGCCTCGATTCACCCCTCCACTTT,CATSGETGGLDSPLHF
TRBD2,NA,TRBV7-2,TRBJ2-2,16,TGTGCCAGCAGCTTCCCGCCCGGGGGGTCCACCGGGGAGCTGTTTTTT,CASSFPPGGSTGELFF
NA,once,TRBV15,TRBJ1-1,11,TGTGCCACCAGCAGCGGGACTGGGGCTTTCTTT,CATSSGTGAFF
NA,NA,TRBV30,TRBJ2-7,11,TGTACAACAGGGAATAACTACGAGCAGTACTTC,CTTGNNYEQYF
NA,NA,TRBV6-5,TRBJ1-1,13,TGTGCCAGCAGTTTGTGGGGGGAGACTGAAGCTTTCTTT,CASSLWGETEAFF
TRBD2,NA,TRBV9,TRBJ2-1,17,TGTGCCAGCAGCTCAGGCCGGGACTATGTTTCCTACAATGAGCAGTTCTTC,CASSSGRDYVSYNEQFF
NA,NA,TRBV27,TRBJ2-1,15,TGTGCCACCACAGTTACGCTGAGCTCCTACAATGAGCAGTTCTTC,CATTVTLSSYNEQFF
TRBD1,NA,TRBV6-1,TRBJ1-4,14,TGTGCCAGCAGAGGACAGGCCGAGAGGGAAAAACTGTTTTTT,CASRGQAEREKLFF
TRBD1,NA,TRBV6-1,TRBJ1-2,17,TGTGCCAGCAGTGAAGTGCCGGGACAGGGTGGGAGGGATGGCTACACCTTC,CASSEVPGQGGRDGYTF
TRBD1,NA,TRBV5-5,TRBJ1-2,17,TGCGCCAGCAGCCCAAACGAGAAGTTACAGGGGGCTAATGGCTACACCTTC,CASSPNEKLQGANGYTF
NA,NA,TRBV11-2,TRBJ1-3,15,TGTGCCAGCAGCTTAGTTTCAGGAGGACCAAACACCATATATTTT,CASSLVSGGPNTIYF